This T cell receptor beta chain was identified in a study of blood T cell repertoires in COVID-19. In the study's own analysis: Reference gene primer amplification in the assay estimated nucleated cell counts. Method: immunoSEQ multiplex PCR; TCRdb's copy keeps in-frame clones and lacks some. V and J calls and clone size come straight from that table; D and trimming were deduced from the DNA. Among a few hundred thousand clones listed, 80% to 90% were seen once. This clone was picked up one time. Between the trimmed V and J ends, which lost 3 bases and 7 bases, there was a span of 13 bases. Germline V gene data show CDR1 as SGHRS and CDR2 as YFSETQ. The CDR3 is 14 residues long.

The clonotype was recovered from a woman in her thirties or forties with acute COVID-19. This chain connects TRBV5-1 to TRBJ1-4; D gene unclear. What was sequenced was PBMCs or T cells enriched from blood (not recorded which). The CDR3 region is CASSSHPGGEKLFF. CDR3 DNA sequence: TGCGCCAGCAGCTCCCACCCCGGTGGTGAAAAACTGTTTTTT.